Reported below is one T cell receptor (beta chain). This specimen comes from a study of blood T cell repertoires in COVID-19. About the study: T cells, B-cell-depleted T cells, or PBMCs supplied cDNA or gDNA.

TCRdb's copy holds only in-frame clones and misses some; the assay was immunoSEQ multiplex PCR. Counted here are tens of thousands of clones, 79% occurring once; the ten biggest clones make up about 11%. The V segment lost 2 bases and the J segment 4 bases; nucleotides outside the gene matches: 2. Germline CDR1 reads MDHEN; CDR2 reads SYDVKM. The CDR3 spans 15 residues. This chain uses TRBV28 with TRBJ1-6, with 7 nucleotides matching TRBD1. The clonotype originates from a man between 65 and 80 years old with acute or convalescent COVID-19. Sequencing was carried out using peripheral blood. For the CDR3, the DNA is TGTGCCAGCAGTTTAGGGGGACAGTATAATTCACCCCTCCACTTT. Translated, it gives CASSLGGQYNSPLHF.